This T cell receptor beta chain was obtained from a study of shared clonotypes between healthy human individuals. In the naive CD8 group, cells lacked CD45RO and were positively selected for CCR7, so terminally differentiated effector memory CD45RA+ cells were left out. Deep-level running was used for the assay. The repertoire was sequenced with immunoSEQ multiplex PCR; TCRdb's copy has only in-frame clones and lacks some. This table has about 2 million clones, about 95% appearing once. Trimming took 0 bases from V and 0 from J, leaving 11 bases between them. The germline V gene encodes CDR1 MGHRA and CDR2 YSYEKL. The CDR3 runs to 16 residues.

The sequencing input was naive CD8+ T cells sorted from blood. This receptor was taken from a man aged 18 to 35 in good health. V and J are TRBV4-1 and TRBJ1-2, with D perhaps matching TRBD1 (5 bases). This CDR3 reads CASSQDSQGANYGYTF. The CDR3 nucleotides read TGCGCCAGCAGCCAAGATTCCCAGGGAGCTAACTATGGCTACACCTTC.